This TCR beta chain appears in the sequencing data of a study of PD-1 blockade in classical Hodgkin lymphoma. At the level of the study: Nivolumab was administered to patients intravenously at 3 mg/kg every 2 weeks. Study observations and caveats: Baseline diversity was lower in partial responders and progressors than complete responders. Those patients who began receiving nivolumab less than 1 year after ASCT had lower diversity, and they were excluded. By C4D1 there was a significant rise in CD4+ TCR diversity but not in CD8+ TCR diversity.

This clone was detected only a few times. Its specificity is unknown. Profiled with immunoSEQ multiplex PCR; TCRdb holds only in-frame clones, not every one. The sample has fewer than 70,000 clones, approximately 90% seen once. Autologous stem cell transplantation was followed by relapse in every patient, and brentuximab vedotin exposure varied. There are 12 residues in the CDR3. V shed 6 bases and J shed 7 bases, with 12 bases lying between them. Germline V gene sequence: CDR1 MNHEY, CDR2 SVGAGI. The receptor was derived from a human donor with classical Hodgkin lymphoma. Material: peripheral blood mononuclear cells (PBMCs), obtained before the second cycle of nivolumab. This chain joins TRBV6-5 and TRBJ1-2, with TRBD1 as a possible D gene (5 bases). The CDR3 bases are TGTGCCAGCAGACACTTGGGGGGTGGCTACACCTTC. This translates into CASRHLGGGYTF.